The present T cell receptor beta chain was sequenced within a study of CD8 T cells in ankylosing spondylitis. The germline V gene encodes CDR1 SGHRS and CDR2 YFSETQ. CDR3 length: 14 residues. V lost 0 bases and J 2 bases, leaving 9 bases between the germline ends. This clonotype appeared many times. TCRdb used MiXCR to reprocess the 5' RACE reads, holding one entry per CDR3 protein. The data show 200,000 to 300,000 distinct CDR3 sequences, with 20% to 30% seen just once and roughly 0.6% held by the top ten. The TCR sequence derives from a male donor with ankylosing spondylitis or in good health (not recorded which). V is TRBV5-1 and J is TRBJ2-7; D uncertain. Sequencing used blood, either unsorted or a sorted T cell fraction (not recorded which). The CDR3 protein is CASSLGSGPYEQYF. The CDR3 DNA sequence: TGCGCCAGCAGCTTGGGGTCCGGGCCCTACGAGCAGTACTTC. Full variable domain (rest looked up from reference TRBV5-1 and TRBJ2-7): KAGVTQTPRYLIKTRGQQVTLSCSPISGHRSVSWYQQTPGQGLQFLFEYFSETQRNKGNFPGRFSGRQFSNSRSEMNVSTLELGDSALYLCASSLGSGPYEQYFGPGTRLTVT.